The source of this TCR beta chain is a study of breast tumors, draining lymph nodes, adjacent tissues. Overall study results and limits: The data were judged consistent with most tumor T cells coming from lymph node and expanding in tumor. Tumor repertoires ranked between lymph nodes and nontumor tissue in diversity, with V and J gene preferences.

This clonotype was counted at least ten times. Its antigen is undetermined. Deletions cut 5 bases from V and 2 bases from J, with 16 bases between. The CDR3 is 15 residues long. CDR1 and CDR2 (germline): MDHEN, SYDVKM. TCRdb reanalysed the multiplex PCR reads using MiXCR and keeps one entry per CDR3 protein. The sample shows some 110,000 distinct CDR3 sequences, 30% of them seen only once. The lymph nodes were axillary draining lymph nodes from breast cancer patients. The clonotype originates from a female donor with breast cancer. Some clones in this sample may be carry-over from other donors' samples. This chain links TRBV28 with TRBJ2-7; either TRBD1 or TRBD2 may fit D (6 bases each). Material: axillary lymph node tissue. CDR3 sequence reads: CASSRRGFPPYEQYF. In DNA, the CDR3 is TGTGCCAGCAGTCGGAGGGGGTTCCCACCCTACGAGCAGTACTTC.